This T cell receptor beta chain was profiled in a study of tumor T cells in aggressive B-cell lymphoma. TCRdb's copy holds only in-frame clones and misses some; the assay was immunoSEQ multiplex PCR. This table has 9,500 to 12,000 clones, roughly 90% appearing once. Germline V gene lookup returns CDR1 SGHDT and CDR2 YYEEEE. The CDR3 covers 16 residues. The trim removed 3 bases at V and 0 bases at J, leaving 4 bases unmatched. This receptor was taken from an adult with diffuse large B cell lymphoma. The sample was tumor tissue. The V gene is TRBV5-6, the J gene TRBJ1-3, with 9 bases that match TRBD1. The CDR3 nucleotides read TGTGCCAGCAGCTACAGGGGGCCGAACTCTGGAAACACCATATATTTT. As protein: CASSYRGPNSGNTIYF.